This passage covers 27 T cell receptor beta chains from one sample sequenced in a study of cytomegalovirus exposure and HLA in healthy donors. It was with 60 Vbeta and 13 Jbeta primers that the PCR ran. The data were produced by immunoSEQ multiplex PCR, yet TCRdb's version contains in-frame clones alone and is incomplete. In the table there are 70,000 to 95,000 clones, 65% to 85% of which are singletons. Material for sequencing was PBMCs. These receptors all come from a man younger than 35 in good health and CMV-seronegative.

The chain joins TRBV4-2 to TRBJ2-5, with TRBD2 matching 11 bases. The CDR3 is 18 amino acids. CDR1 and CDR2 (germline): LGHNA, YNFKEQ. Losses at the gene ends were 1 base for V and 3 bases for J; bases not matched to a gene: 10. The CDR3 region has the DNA TGTGCCAGCAGCCAAGGGAGCCTAGCGGGGGGCCAGGAAGAGACCCAGTACTTC. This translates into CASSQGSLAGGQEETQYF.

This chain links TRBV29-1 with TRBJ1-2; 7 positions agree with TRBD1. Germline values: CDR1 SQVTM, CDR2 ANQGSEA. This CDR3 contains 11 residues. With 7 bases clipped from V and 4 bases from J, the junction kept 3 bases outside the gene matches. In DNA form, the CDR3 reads TGCAGCGCGACAGGGTCCTATGGCTACACCTTC. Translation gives CSATGSYGYTF.

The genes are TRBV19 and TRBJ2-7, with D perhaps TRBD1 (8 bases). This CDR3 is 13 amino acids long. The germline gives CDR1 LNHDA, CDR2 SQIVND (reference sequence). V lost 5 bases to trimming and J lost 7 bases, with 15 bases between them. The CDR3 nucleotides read TGTGCCAGTAGTTACAGGGGGACTAAAGAGCAGTACTTC. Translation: CASSYRGTKEQYF. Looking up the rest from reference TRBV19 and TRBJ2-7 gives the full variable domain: DGGITQSPKYLFRKEGQNVTLSCEQNLNHDAMYWYRQDPGQGLRLIYYSQIVNDFQKGDIAEGYSVSREKKESFPLTVTSAQKNPTAFYLCASSYRGTKEQYFGPGTRLTVT.

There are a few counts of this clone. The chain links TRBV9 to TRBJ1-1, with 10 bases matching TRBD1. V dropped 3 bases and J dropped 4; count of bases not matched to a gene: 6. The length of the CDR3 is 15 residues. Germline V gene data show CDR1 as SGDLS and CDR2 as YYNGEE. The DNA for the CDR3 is TGTGCCAGCAGCGGGCGACAGGGGGCGAGCACTGAAGCTTTCTTT. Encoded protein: CASSGRQGASTEAFF.

Written as DNA, the CDR3 is TGTGCCAGTAGTCTTATGTCGACAGGGGGCGGTAAAGGCTACACCTTC. As protein: CASSLMSTGGGKGYTF. The chain uses TRBV19 and TRBJ1-2; 10 nucleotides agree with TRBD1. J lost 8 bases, V lost 5 bases, and 14 bases had no gene match. This CDR3 is built from 16 residues. Germline V CDR1 and CDR2: LNHDA, SQIVND (reference sequence).

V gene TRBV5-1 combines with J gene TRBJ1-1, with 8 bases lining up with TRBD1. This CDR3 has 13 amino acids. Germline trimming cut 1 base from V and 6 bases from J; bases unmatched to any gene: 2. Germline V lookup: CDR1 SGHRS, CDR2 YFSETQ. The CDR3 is CASSLQGAAEAFF. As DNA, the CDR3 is TGCGCCAGCAGCTTGCAGGGGGCCGCTGAAGCTTTCTTT. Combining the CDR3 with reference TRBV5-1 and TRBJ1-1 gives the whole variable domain KAGVTQTPRYLIKTRGQQVTLSCSPISGHRSVSWYQQTPGQGLQFLFEYFSETQRNKGNFPGRFSGRQFSNSRSEMNVSTLELGDSALYLCASSLQGAAEAFFGQGTRLTVV.

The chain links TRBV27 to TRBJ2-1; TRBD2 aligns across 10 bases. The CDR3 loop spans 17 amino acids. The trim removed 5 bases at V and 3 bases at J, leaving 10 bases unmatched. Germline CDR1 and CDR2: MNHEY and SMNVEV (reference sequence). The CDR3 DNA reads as TGTGCCAGCAGTCTCCCGGGACTAGCGAATTTCTACAATGAGCAGTTCTTC. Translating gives CASSLPGLANFYNEQFF.

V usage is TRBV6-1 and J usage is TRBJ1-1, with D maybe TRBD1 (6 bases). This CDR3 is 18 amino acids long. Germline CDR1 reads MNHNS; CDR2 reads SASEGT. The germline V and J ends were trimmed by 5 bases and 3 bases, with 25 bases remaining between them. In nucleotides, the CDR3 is TGTGCCAGCAGTCAAGAAGGGACAAACCGAAGGAAACACACTGAAGCTTTCTTT. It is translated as CASSQEGTNRRKHTEAFF.

This CDR3 is CASRTGTGIGNTEAFF. DNA for the CDR3: TGTGCCAGCAGGACTGGGACAGGGATCGGGAACACTGAAGCTTTCTTT. The chain joins TRBV21-1 to TRBJ1-1; the table calls TRBD1, which could not be checked here. TRBV21-1 is classified as a pseudogene. This CDR3 region has 16 residues.

CDR3 sequence reads: CASSPPSGGVYNEQFF. As DNA, the CDR3 is TGTGCCAGCTCACCTCCGAGCGGGGGGGTTTACAATGAGCAGTTCTTC. This chain connects TRBV18 to TRBJ2-1; TRBD2 agrees at 10 bases. Unmatched junction bases numbered 6, after V lost 3 bases and J lost 4 bases. The CDR3 runs to 16 residues. Germline V gives CDR1 KGHSH, CDR2 LQKENI.

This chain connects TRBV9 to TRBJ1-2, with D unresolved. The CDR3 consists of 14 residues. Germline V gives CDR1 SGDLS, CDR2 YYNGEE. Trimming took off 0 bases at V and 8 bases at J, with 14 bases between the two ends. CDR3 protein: CASSVAIAGRGYTF. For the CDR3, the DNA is TGTGCCAGCAGCGTAGCAATAGCCGGTCGGGGCTACACCTTC.

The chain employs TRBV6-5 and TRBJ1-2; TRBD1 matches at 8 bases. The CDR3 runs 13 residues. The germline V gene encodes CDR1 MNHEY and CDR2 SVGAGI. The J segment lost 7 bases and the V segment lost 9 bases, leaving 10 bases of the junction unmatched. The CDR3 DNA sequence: TGTGCCAGTGGCCAGGGACAGGTTTTTGGCTACACCTTC. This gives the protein CASGQGQVFGYTF.

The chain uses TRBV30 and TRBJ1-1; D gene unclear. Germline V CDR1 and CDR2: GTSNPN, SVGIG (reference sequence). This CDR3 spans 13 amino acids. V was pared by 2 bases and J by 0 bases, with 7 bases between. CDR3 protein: CAWSKRLNTEAFF. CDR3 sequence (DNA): TGTGCCTGGAGTAAACGGTTGAACACTGAAGCTTTCTTT.

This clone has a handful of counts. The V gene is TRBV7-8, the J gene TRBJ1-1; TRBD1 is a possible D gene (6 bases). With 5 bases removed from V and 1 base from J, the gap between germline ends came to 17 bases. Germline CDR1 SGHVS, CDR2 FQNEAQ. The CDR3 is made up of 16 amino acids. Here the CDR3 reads CASSPNTGTKNTEAFF. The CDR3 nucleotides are TGTGCCAGCAGCCCCAACACCGGGACAAAGAACACTGAAGCTTTCTTT.

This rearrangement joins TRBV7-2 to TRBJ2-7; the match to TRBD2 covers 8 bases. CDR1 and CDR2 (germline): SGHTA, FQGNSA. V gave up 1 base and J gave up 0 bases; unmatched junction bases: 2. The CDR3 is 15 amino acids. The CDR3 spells CASSLVGTSSYEQYF. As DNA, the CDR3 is TGTGCCAGCAGCTTAGTTGGGACTAGCTCCTACGAGCAGTACTTC.

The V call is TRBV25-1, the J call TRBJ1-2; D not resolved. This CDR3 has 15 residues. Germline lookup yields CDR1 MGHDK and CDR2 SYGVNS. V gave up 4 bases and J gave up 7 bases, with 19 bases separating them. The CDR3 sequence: CASSGTSLPGGGYTF. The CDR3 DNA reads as TGTGCCAGCAGTGGAACCTCCCTCCCTGGAGGTGGCTACACCTTC.

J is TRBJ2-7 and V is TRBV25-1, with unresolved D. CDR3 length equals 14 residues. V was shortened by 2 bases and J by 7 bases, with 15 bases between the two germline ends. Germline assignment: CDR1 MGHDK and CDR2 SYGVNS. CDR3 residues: CASSELEDRNEQYF. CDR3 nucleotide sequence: TGTGCCAGCAGTGAACTTGAGGATAGGAATGAGCAGTACTTC.

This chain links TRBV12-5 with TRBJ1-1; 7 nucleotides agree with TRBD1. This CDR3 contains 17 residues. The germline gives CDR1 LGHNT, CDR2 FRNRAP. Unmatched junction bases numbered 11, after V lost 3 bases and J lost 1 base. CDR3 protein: CASGFVGAGQPNTEAFF. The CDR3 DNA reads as TGTGCTAGTGGTTTTGTAGGTGCGGGACAGCCGAACACTGAAGCTTTCTTT.

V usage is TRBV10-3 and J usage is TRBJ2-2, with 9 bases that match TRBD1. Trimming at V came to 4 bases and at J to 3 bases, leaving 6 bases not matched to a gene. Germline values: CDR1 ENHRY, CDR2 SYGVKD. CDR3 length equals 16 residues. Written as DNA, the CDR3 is TGTGCCATCAGTGTAGACAGGGGGGGAGACACCGGGGAGCTGTTTTTT. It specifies CAISVDRGGDTGELFF.

Here the CDR3 DNA reads TGCAGCGGTAAAACAGGGGCGGAGGCCGGGGAGCTGTTTTTT. Its translation: CSGKTGAEAGELFF. This chain connects TRBV29-1 to TRBJ2-2, with TRBD1 matching 7 bases. The CDR3 runs 14 residues. V shed 7 bases and J 6 bases; nucleotides not matched to a gene: 11. CDR1 SQVTM and CDR2 ANQGSEA come from the germline V gene.

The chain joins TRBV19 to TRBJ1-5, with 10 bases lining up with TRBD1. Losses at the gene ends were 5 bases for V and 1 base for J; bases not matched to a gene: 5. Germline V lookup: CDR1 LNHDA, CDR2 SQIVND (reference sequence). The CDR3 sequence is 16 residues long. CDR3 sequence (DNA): TGTGCCAGTAGTCCAGGGACAGGGGAGAGCAATCAGCCCCAGCATTTT. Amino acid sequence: CASSPGTGESNQPQHF.

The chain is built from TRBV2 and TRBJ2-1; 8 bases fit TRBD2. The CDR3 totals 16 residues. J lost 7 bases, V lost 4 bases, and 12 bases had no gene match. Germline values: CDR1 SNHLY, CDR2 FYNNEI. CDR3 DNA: TGTGCCAGCAGTGGCTTTACGGGGGGGCCGGAGAATGAGCAGTTCTTC. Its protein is CASSGFTGGPENEQFF.

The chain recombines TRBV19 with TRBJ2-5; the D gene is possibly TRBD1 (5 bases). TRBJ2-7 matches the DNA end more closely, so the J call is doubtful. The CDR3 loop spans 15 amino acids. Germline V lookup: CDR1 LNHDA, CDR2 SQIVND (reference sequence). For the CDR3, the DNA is TGTGCCAGTAGTAGCAAGGGGTGGACCGGCTACGAGCAGTACTTC. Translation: CASSSKGWTGYEQYF.

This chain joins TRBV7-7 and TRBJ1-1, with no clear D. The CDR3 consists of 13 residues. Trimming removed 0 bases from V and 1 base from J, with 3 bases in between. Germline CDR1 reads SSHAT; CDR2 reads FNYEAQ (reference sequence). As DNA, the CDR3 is TGTGCCAGCAGCTTAGCCAAGAACACTGAAGCTTTCTTT. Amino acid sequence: CASSLAKNTEAFF.

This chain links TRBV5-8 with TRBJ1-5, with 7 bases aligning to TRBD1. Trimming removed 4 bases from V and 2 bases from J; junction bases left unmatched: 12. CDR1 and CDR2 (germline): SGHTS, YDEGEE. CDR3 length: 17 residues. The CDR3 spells CASSLGKRGPGNQPQHF. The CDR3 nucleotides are TGTGCCAGCAGCCTTGGGAAGAGGGGGCCTGGCAATCAGCCCCAGCATTTT.

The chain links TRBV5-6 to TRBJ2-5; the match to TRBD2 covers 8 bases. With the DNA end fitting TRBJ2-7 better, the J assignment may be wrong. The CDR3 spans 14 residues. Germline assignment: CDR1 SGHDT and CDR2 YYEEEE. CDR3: CASSQLAGSYEQYF. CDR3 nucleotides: TGTGCCAGCAGCCAATTAGCGGGGTCCTACGAGCAGTACTTC.

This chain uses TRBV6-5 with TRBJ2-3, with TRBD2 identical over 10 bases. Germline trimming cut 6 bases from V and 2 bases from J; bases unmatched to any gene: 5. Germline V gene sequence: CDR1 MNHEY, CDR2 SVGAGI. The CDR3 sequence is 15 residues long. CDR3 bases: TGTGCCAGCAGCCGACTAGCGGGCTTCACAGATACGCAGTATTTT. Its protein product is CASSRLAGFTDTQYF.